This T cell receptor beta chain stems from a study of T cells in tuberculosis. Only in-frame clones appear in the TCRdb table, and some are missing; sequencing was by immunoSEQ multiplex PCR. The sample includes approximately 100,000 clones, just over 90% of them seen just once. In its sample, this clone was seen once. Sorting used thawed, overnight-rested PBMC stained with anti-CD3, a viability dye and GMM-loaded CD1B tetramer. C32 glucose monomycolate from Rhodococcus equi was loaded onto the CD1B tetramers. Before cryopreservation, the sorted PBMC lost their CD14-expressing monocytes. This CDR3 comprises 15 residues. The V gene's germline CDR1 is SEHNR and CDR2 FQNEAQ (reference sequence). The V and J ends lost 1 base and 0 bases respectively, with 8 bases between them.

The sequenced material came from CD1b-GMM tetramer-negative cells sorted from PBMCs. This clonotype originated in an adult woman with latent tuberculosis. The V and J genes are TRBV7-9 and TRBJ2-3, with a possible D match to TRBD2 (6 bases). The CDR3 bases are TGTGCCAGCAGCTTAGAGACTAGAAGCACAGATACGCAGTATTTT. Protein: CASSLETRSTDTQYF.